Below are 13 T cell receptor beta chains sequenced from a single sample in a study of neurological immune-mediated disorders (dated by TCRdb to about 2019). The library was generated by 5' RACE. Sequencing was carried out with an Illumina HiSeq 2500. TCRdb reprocessing: public reads trimmed at Q25 with fastp, clones called with MiXCR, in-frame beta chains kept. Here each entry gathers all rows of one CDR3 protein and keeps the most common genes and DNA. Across this sample there are about 48,000 distinct CDR3 sequences, with about 1.8% seen only once. The top ten clonotypes cover around 2.3% of the sample. The sequencing input was PBMCs. The receptor set was obtained from a woman in her 40s with multiple sclerosis.

This clonotype was seen ten or more times. The V gene is TRBV9, the J gene TRBJ2-3; no firm D call. The germline gives CDR1 SGDLS, CDR2 YYNGEE. V lost 2 bases, J lost 3 bases, and 10 bases lay in between. The CDR3 has 14 residues. As DNA, the CDR3 is TGTGCCAGCAGCGTCTTGACTGGGACAGATACGCAGTATTTT. It translates to CASSVLTGTDTQYF.

This clonotype has ten or more counts. The genes are TRBV9 and TRBJ2-1, with a possible D match to TRBD2 (6 bases). CDR3 length equals 16 residues. V dropped 0 bases and J dropped 2 bases, with 12 bases sitting between them. CDR1 is SGDLS, CDR2 YYNGEE, per germline. DNA for the CDR3: TGTGCCAGCAGCGTAGGACTAGTCCTCCCCTACAATGAGCAGTTCTTC. Amino acids: CASSVGLVLPYNEQFF.

This clonotype has a count of ten or more. The chain uses TRBV30 and TRBJ2-1; D remains unclear. There are 14 residues in the CDR3. The germline V gene encodes CDR1 GTSNPN and CDR2 SVGIG (reference sequence). Trimming removed 0 bases at V and 9 bases at J, with 15 bases between. This chain's CDR3 is CAWSVLPGGSEQFF. CDR3 DNA sequence: TGTGCCTGGAGTGTACTCCCTGGCGGAAGTGAGCAGTTCTTC.

This clonotype was detected ten times or more. The chain links TRBV5-1 to TRBJ1-2, with a possible D match to TRBD1 (6 bases). V dropped 7 bases and J dropped 0 bases, with 13 bases sitting between them. CDR1 SGHRS and CDR2 YFSETQ come from the germline V gene. The CDR3 consists of 14 residues. DNA for the CDR3: TGCGCCAGCCGCCGGACAGAAACTAACTATGGCTACACCTTC. This encodes CASRRTETNYGYTF.

This clonotype was picked up many times. This rearrangement joins TRBV12-3 or TRBV12-4 to TRBJ2-7, with TRBD2 matching over 14 bases. V lost 5 bases and J lost 5; bases outside the gene matches: 8. The CDR3 covers 16 residues. As DNA, the CDR3 is TGTGCCAGCAGTGGATGGACTAGCGGGGGGTCGAACGAGCAGTACTTC. Residues: CASSGWTSGGSNEQYF.

This clonotype was seen repeatedly, ten times or more. V gene TRBV11-1 combines with J gene TRBJ2-5; 8 nucleotides agree with TRBD1. The CDR3 length is 14 residues. With V trimmed by 4 bases and J by 7 bases, 8 bases remained unmatched. Per germline, CDR1 SGHAT and CDR2 FQDESV (reference sequence). The CDR3 DNA is TGTGCCAGCAGCTCAGGACAGGGCAAGAGGACCCAGTACTTC. It encodes CASSSGQGKRTQYF.

This clonotype was counted at least ten times. The rearrangement uses TRBV15 and TRBJ1-4, with a weak D call TRBD1 (5 bases). The ends were cut back, 3 bases at V and 6 bases at J, with 11 bases in the middle. In germline, CDR1 is LNHNV, CDR2 YYDKDF (reference sequence). This CDR3 contains 14 residues. The CDR3 loop is CATSSLGTDEKLFF. Written as DNA, the CDR3 is TGTGCCACCAGCAGCCTCGGGACGGATGAAAAACTGTTTTTT.

In its sample, this clonotype was seen many times. The chain combines TRBV20-1 with TRBJ2-1; 10 nucleotides agree with TRBD2. V was clipped by 4 bases and J by 6 bases; unmatched bases: 12. Per the germline V gene, CDR1 is DFQATT and CDR2 is SNEGSKA (reference sequence). This CDR3 has 16 amino acids. Here the CDR3 reads CSAKTPGLAYRNEQFF. As DNA, the CDR3 is TGCAGTGCTAAAACCCCGGGACTAGCGTACCGCAATGAGCAGTTCTTC.

Many counts were recorded for this clonotype. This chain connects TRBV6-5 to TRBJ1-5; TRBD1 matches at 7 bases. This CDR3 is built from 14 residues. From germline, CDR1 is MNHEY and CDR2 SVGAGI. V lost 5 bases, J lost 1 base, and 2 bases stayed unmatched. In nucleotides, the CDR3 is TGTGCCAGCAGTCGGGACAGCAGCAATCAGCCCCAGCATTTT. Translated, it gives CASSRDSSNQPQHF.

This clonotype has ten or more counts. The rearrangement uses TRBV29-1 and TRBJ2-7, with D possibly TRBD1 on 6 matching bases. V lost 7 bases, J lost 2 bases, and 12 bases lay in between. The CDR3 contains 12 residues. Per germline, CDR1 SQVTM and CDR2 ANQGSEA. The DNA for the CDR3 is TGCAGCGCTAAACAGGGTCCCTACGAGCAGTACTTC. Its translation is CSAKQGPYEQYF.

This clonotype was found many times. The genes are TRBV27 and TRBJ2-3, with 7 bases identical to TRBD2. J lost 3 bases, V lost 5 bases, and 8 bases had no gene match. Germline V gene sequence: CDR1 MNHEY, CDR2 SMNVEV (reference sequence). This CDR3 is built from 15 residues. The CDR3 sequence: CASSRGVLVTDTQYF. CDR3 nucleotides: TGTGCCAGCAGTCGGGGGGTCCTAGTAACAGATACGCAGTATTTT.

With respect to this clonotype: Mismatch with germline at one junction end may stem from a read error. V usage is TRBV6-5 and J usage is TRBJ2-2; TRBD1 or TRBD2 may be the D gene (5 bases each). This CDR3 contains 14 residues. Germline V gene sequence: CDR1 MNHEY, CDR2 SVGAGI. CDR3 sequence reads: CASTRVLGTGALFF. Here the CDR3 DNA reads TGTGCCAGCACCAGGGTGTTAGGTACCGGGGCGCTGTTTTTT.

The sample holds many counts of this clonotype. For the CDR3, the DNA is TGTGCCAGCACCTCTGGGTTATGGGCACAGGGGAGGAATGGCTACACCTTC. This sequence encodes CASTSGLWAQGRNGYTF. The V call is TRBV7-9, the J call TRBJ1-2; 7 bases line up with TRBD1. J gave up 6 bases and V 7 bases, and 20 bases lay outside the gene matches. CDR1 and CDR2 from the germline V gene are SEHNR and FQNEAQ (reference sequence). The CDR3 runs to 17 residues. Full variable domain (remainder filled in from reference TRBV7-9 and TRBJ1-2): DTGVSQNPRHKITKRGQNVTFRCDPISEHNRLYWYRQTLGQGPEFLTYFQNEAQLEKSRLLSDRFSAERPKGSFSTLEIQRTEQGDSAMYLCASTSGLWAQGRNGYTFGSGTRLTVV.